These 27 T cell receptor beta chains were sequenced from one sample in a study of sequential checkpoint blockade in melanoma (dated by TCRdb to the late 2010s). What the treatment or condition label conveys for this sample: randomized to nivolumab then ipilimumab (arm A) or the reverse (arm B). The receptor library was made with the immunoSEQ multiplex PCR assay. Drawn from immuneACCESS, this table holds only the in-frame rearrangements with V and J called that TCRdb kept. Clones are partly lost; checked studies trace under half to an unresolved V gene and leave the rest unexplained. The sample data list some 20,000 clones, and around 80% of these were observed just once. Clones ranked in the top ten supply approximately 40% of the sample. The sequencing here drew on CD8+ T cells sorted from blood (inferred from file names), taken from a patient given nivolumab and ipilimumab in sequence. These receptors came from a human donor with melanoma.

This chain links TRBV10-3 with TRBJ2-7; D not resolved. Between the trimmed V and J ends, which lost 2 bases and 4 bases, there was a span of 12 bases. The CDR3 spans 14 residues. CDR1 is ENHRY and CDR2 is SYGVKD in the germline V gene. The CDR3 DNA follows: TGTGCCATCAGTGAGGGCAGGATTCAGTACGAGCAGTACTTC. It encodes CAISEGRIQYEQYF.

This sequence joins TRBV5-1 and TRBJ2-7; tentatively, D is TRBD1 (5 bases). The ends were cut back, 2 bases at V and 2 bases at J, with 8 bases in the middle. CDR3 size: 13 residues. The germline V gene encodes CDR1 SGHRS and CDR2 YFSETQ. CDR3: CASSLDSTYEQYF. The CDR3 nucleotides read TGCGCCAGCAGCTTAGACAGCACCTACGAGCAGTACTTC.

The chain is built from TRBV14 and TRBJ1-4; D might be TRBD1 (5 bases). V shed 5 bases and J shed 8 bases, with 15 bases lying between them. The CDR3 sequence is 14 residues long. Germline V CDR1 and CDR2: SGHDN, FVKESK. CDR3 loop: CASSMGGVQEKLFF. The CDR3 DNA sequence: TGTGCCAGCAGCATGGGGGGGGTTCAAGAAAAACTGTTTTTT.

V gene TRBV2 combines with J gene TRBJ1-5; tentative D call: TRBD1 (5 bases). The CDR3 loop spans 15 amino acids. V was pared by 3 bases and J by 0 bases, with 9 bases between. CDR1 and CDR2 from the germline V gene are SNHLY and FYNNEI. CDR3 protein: CASSETENSNQPQHF. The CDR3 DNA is TGTGCCAGCAGTGAGACAGAGAATAGCAATCAGCCCCAGCATTTT.

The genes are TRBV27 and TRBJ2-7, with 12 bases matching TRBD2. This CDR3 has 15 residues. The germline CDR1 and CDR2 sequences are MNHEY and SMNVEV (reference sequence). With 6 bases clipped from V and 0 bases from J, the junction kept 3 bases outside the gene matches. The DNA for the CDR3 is TGTGCCAGCAGCGGACTAGCGGGAATCTCCTACGAGCAGTACTTC. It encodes CASSGLAGISYEQYF.

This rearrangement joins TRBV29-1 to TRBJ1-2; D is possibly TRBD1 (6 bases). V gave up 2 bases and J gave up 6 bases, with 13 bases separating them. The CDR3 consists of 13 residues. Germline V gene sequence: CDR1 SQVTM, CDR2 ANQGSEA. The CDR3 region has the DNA TGCAGCGTTGAATCGGGGGGGCTAAATGGCTACACCTTC. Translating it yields CSVESGGLNGYTF.

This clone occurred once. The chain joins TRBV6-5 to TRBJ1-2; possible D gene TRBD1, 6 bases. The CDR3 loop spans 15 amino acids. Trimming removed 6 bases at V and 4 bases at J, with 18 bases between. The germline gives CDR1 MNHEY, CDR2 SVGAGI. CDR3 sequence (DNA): TGTGCCAGCAGCCTAGGACAGAATCCGACCTATGGCTACACCTTC. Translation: CASSLGQNPTYGYTF.

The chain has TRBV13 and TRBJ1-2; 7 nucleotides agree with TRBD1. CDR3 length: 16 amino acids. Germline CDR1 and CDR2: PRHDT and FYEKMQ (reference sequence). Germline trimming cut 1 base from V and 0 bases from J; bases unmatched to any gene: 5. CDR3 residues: CASSLDRTGANYGYTF. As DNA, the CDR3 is TGTGCCAGCAGCTTAGACCGGACAGGAGCTAACTATGGCTACACCTTC.

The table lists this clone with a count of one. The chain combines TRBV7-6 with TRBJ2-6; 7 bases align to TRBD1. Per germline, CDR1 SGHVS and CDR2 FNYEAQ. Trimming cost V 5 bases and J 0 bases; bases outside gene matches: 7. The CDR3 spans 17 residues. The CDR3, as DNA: TGTGCCAGCAGCCCGGGGACAGACCCCTCTGGGGCCAACGTCCTGACTTTC. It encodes CASSPGTDPSGANVLTF.

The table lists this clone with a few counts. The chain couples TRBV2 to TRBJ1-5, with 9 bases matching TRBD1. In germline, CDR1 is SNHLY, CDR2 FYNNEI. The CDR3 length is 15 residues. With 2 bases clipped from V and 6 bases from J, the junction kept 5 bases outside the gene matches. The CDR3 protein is CASSEWTGDGQPQHF. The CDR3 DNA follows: TGTGCCAGCAGTGAATGGACAGGGGACGGTCAGCCCCAGCATTTT.

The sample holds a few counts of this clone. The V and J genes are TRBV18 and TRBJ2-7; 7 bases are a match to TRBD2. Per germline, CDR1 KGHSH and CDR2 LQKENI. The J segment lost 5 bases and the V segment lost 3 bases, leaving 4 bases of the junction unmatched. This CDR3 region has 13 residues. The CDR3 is CASSPGGADEQYF. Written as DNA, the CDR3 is TGTGCCAGCTCACCGGGAGGGGCTGACGAGCAGTACTTC.

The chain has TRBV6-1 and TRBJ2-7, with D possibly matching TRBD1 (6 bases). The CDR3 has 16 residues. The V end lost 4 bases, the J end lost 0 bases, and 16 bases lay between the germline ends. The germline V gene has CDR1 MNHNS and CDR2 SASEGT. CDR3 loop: CASSVLQGIHSYEQYF. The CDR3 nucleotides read TGTGCCAGCAGTGTGTTACAGGGCATACACTCCTACGAGCAGTACTTC.

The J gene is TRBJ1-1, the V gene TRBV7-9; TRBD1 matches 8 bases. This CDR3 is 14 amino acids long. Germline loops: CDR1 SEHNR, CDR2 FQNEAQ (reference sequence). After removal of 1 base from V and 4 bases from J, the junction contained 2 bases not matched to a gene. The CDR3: CASSLDRGSTEAFF. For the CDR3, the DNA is TGTGCCAGCAGCTTAGACAGGGGGAGCACTGAAGCTTTCTTT. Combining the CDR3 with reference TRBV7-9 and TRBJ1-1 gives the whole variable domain DTGVSQNPRHKITKRGQNVTFRCDPISEHNRLYWYRQTLGQGPEFLTYFQNEAQLEKSRLLSDRFSAERPKGSFSTLEIQRTEQGDSAMYLCASSLDRGSTEAFFGQGTRLTVV.

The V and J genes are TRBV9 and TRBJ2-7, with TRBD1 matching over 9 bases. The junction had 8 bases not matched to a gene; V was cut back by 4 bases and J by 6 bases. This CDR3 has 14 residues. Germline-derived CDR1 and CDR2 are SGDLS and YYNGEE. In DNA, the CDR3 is TGTGCCAGCAGCCCCTCGGGGACAGGGATCGAGCAGTACTTC. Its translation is CASSPSGTGIEQYF.

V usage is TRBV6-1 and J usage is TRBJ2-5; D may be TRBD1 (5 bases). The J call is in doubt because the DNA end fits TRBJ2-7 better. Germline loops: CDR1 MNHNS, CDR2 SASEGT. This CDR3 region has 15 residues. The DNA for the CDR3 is TGTGCCAGCAGTCCCTTCAGGGCCTACTCCTACGAGCAGTACTTC. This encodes CASSPFRAYSYEQYF.

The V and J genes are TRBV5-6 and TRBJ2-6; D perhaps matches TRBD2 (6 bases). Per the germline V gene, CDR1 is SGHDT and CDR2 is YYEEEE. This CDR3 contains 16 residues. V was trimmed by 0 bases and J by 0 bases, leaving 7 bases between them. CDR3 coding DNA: TGTGCCAGCAGCTTGGCCGGGGGCTCTGGGGCCAACGTCCTGACTTTC. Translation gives CASSLAGGSGANVLTF.

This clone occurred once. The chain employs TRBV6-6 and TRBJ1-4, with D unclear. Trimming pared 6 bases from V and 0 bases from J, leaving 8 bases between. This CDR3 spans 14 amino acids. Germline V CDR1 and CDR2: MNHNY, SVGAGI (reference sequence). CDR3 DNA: TGTGCCAGCAGCCAACTTGCAACTAATGAAAAACTGTTTTTT. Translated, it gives CASSQLATNEKLFF.

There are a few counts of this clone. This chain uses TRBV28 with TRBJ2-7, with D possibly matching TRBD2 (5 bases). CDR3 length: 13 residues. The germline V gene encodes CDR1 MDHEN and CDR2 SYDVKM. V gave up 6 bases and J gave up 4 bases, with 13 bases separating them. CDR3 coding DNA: TGTGCCAGCAGGACCGGGGTAGGATACGAGCAGTACTTC. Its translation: CASRTGVGYEQYF.

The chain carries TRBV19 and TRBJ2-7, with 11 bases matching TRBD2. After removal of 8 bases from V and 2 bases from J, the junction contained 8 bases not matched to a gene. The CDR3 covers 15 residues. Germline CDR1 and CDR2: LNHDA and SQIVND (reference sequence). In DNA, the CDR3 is TGTGCCAGTGGCGGACTAGCGGGTACCCCCTACGAGCAGTACTTC. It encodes CASGGLAGTPYEQYF.

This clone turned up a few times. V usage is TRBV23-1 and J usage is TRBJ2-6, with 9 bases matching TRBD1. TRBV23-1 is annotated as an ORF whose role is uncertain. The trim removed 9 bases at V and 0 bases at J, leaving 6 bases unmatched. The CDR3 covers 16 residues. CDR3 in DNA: TGCGCCAGGGAAGGGACAGGGTTCTCTGGGGCCAACGTCCTGACTTTC. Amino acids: CAREGTGFSGANVLTF.

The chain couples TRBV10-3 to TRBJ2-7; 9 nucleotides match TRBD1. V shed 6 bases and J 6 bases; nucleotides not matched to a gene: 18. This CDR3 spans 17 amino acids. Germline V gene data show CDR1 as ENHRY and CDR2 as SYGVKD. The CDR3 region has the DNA TGTGCCATCAGGGCCGGGACAGGGTATCGAGAGATAAGCGAGCAGTACTTC. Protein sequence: CAIRAGTGYREISEQYF.

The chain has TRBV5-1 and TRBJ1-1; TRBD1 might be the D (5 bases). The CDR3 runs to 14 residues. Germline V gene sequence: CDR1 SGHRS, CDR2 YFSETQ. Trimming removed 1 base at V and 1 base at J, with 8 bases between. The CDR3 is CASSLKQGNTEAFF. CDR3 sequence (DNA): TGCGCCAGCAGCTTGAAGCAGGGGAACACTGAAGCTTTCTTT. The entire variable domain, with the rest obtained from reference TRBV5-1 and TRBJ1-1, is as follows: KAGVTQTPRYLIKTRGQQVTLSCSPISGHRSVSWYQQTPGQGLQFLFEYFSETQRNKGNFPGRFSGRQFSNSRSEMNVSTLELGDSALYLCASSLKQGNTEAFFGQGTRLTVV.

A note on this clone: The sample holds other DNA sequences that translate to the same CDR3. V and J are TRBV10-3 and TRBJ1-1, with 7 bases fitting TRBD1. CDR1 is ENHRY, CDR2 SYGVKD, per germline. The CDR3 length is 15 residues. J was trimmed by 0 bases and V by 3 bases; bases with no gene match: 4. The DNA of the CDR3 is TGTGCCATCAGTGAATCCGGGACAGTGAACACTGAAGCTTTCTTT. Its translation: CAISESGTVNTEAFF.

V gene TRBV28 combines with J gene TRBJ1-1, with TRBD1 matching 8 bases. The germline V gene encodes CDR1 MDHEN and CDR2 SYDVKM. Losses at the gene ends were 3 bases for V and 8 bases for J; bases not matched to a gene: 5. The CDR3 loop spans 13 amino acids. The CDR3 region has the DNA TGTGCCAGCAGTTTTTTTGGACAGGGCGAAGCTTTCTTT. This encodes CASSFFGQGEAFF.

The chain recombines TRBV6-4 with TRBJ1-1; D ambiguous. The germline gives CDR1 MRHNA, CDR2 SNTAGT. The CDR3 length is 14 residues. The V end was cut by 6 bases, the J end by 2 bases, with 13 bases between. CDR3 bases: TGTGCCAGCAGGGTAACTCACAGCAACACTGAAGCTTTCTTT. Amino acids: CASRVTHSNTEAFF.

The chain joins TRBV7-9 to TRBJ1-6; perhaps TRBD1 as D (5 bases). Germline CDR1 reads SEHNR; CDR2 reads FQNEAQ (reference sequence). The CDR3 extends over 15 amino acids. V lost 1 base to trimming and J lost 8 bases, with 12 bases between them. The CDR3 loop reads CASSLGTHADSPLHF. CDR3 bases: TGTGCCAGCAGCTTAGGGACACATGCGGATTCACCCCTCCACTTT. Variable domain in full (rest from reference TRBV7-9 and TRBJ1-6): DTGVSQNPRHKITKRGQNVTFRCDPISEHNRLYWYRQTLGQGPEFLTYFQNEAQLEKSRLLSDRFSAERPKGSFSTLEIQRTEQGDSAMYLCASSLGTHADSPLHFGNGTRLTVT.

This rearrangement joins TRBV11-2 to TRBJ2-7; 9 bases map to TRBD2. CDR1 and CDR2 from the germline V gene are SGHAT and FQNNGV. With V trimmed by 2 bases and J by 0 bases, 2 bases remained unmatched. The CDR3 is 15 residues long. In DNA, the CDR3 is TGTGCCAGCAGCTTAACTAGCGGGCCCTCCTACGAGCAGTACTTC. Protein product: CASSLTSGPSYEQYF.